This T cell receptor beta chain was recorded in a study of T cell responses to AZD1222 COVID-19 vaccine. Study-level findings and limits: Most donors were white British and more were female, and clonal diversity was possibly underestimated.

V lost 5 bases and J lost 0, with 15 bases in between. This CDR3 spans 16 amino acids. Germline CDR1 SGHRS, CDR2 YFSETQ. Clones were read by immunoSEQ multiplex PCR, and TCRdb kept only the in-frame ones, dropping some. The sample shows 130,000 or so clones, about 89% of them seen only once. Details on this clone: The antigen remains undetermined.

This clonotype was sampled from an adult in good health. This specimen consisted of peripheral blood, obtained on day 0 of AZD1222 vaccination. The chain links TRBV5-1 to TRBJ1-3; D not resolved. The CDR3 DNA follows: TGCGCCAGCAGAGGTGTCGGCAGGCTCTCTGGAAACACCATATATTTT. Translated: CASRGVGRLSGNTIYF.